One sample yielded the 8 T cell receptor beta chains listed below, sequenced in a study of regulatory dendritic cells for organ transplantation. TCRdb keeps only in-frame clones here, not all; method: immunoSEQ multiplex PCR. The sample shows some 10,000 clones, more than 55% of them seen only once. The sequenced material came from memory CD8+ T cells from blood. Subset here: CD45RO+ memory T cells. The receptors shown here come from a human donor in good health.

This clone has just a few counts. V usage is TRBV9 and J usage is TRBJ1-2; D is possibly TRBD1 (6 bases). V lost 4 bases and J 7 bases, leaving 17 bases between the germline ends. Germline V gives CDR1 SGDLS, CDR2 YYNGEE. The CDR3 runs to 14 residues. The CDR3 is CASSPIGGGFGYTF. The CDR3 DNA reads TGTGCCAGCAGCCCCATAGGGGGGGGCTTTGGCTACACCTTC.

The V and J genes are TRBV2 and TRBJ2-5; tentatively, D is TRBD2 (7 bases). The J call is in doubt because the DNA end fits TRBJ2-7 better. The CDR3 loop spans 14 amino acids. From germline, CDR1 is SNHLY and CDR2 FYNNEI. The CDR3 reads CASSEKGGGYEQYF. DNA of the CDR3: TGTGCCAGCAGTGAAAAGGGGGGGGGCTACGAGCAGTACTTC.

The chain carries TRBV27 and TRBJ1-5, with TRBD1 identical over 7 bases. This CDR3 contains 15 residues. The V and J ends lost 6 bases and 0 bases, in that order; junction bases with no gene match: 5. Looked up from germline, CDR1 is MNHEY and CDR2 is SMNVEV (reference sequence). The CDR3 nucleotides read TGTGCCAGCAGCCCAGGGACAGTTAGCAATCAGCCCCAGCATTTT. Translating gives CASSPGTVSNQPQHF.

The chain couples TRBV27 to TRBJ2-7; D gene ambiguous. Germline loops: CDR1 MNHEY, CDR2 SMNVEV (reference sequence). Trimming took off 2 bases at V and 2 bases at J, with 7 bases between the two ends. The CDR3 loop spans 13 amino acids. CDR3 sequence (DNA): TGTGCCAGCAGTTTACACCAAACCTACGAGCAGTACTTC. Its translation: CASSLHQTYEQYF.

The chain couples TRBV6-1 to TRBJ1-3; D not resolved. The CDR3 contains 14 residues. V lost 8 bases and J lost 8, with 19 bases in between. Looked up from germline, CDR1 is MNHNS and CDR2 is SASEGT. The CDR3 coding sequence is TGTGCCAGCGCTAGGGCCCCGGAGGCGGACACCATATATTTT. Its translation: CASARAPEADTIYF.

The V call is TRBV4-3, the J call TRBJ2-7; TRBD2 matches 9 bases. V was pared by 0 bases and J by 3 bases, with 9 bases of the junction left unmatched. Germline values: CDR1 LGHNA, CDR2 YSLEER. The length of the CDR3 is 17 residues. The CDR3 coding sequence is TGCGCCAGCAGCCAAGATTACGAGACTAGCGGAGACTACGAGCAGTACTTC. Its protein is CASSQDYETSGDYEQYF.

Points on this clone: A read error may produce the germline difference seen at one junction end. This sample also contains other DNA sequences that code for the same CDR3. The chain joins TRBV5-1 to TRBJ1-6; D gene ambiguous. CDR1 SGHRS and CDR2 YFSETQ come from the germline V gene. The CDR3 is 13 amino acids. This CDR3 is CASSPGDNSPLHF. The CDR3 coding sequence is TGTGCCAGCAGCCCTGGCGATAATTCACCCCTCCACTTT.

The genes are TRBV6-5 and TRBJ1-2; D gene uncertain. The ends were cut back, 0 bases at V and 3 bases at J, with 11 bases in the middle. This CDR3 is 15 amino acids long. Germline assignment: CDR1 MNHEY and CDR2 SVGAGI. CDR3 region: CASSYSIGHHYGYTF. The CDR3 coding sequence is TGTGCCAGCAGTTACTCGATAGGGCACCACTATGGCTACACCTTC.